This note documents a single TCR beta chain sequence. This specimen comes from a study of OX40 agonist ivuxolimab in advanced cancers. The method was immunoSEQ multiplex PCR; TCRdb's version includes in-frame clones alone and lacks a portion of them. The sample includes about 65,000 clones, over 75% seen only once; the top ten take over 0.35%. Germline lookup yields CDR1 MNHEY and CDR2 SVGAGI. V was shortened by 0 bases and J by 8 bases, with 16 bases between the two germline ends. The CDR3 is 16 amino acids. The TCR comes from an adult with an advanced solid tumor such as melanoma, head and neck, liver or kidney cancer. The sample was CD4+ or CD8+ T cells sorted from blood, taken in a trial of the OX40 agonist ivuxolimab. V and J are TRBV6-5 and TRBJ1-4; a weak D match, TRBD1 (5 bases). DNA for the CDR3: TGTGCCAGCAGTTACTCGCCAAGGGGCCGAGGGGAAAAACTGTTTTTT. Amino acids: CASSYSPRGRGEKLFF.